Below, 9 T cell receptor beta chains from the same sample are listed, as sequenced in a study of cytomegalovirus exposure and HLA in healthy donors. Researchers ran the PCR with 60 Vbeta and 13 Jbeta primers. This table comes from immunoSEQ multiplex PCR, and its TCRdb copy is limited to in-frame clones, with some not included. In all, the sample yields over 30,000 clones. Sequencing was done on a sample of PBMCs. The source of these receptors is a man aged 40-49 years in good health and CMV-seronegative.

V usage is TRBV4-1 and J usage is TRBJ2-2, with D uncertain. V was trimmed by 0 bases and J by 5 bases, leaving 13 bases between them. The V gene's germline CDR1 is MGHRA and CDR2 YSYEKL. There are 16 residues in the CDR3. In nucleotides, the CDR3 is TGCGCCAGCAGCCAAGAGGAAGGTCTGCGGACCGGGGAGCTGTTTTTT. It yields the protein CASSQEEGLRTGELFF.

V and J are TRBV11-2 and TRBJ1-1; 7 nucleotides agree with TRBD1. V shed 7 bases, J shed 3 bases, and the junction held 14 bases outside the gene matches. This CDR3 contains 16 residues. CDR1 and CDR2 from the germline V gene are SGHAT and FQNNGV. In DNA, the CDR3 is TGTGCCAGCACCACAACGACAGGGTGGGCAGACACTGAAGCTTTCTTT. This gives the protein CASTTTTGWADTEAFF.

The chain has TRBV29-1 and TRBJ2-1; 10 nucleotides agree with TRBD1. Per the germline V gene, CDR1 is SQVTM and CDR2 is ANQGSEA. Trimming took 7 bases from V and 5 from J; bases not matched to a gene: 2. This CDR3 spans 12 amino acids. DNA for the CDR3: TGCAGCGGGGGACAGGGGAACAATGAGCAGTTCTTC. It is translated as CSGGQGNNEQFF.

This chain uses TRBV6-4 with TRBJ1-1, with TRBD1 matching 7 bases. Germline V lookup: CDR1 MRHNA, CDR2 SNTAGT. The CDR3 is 13 amino acids. The ends lost 8 bases at V and 0 bases at J; junction bases unmatched: 3. CDR3 DNA sequence: TGTGCCAGCGGGACAGACATGAACACTGAAGCTTTCTTT. It is translated as CASGTDMNTEAFF.

The chain uses TRBV19 and TRBJ1-4, with no clear D. This CDR3 contains 15 residues. V lost 3 bases, J lost 0 bases, and 8 bases lay in between. Germline CDR1 and CDR2: LNHDA and SQIVND (reference sequence). Here the CDR3 DNA reads TGTGCCAGTAGTATTGGCACAGCAACTAATGAAAAACTGTTTTTT. Encoded protein: CASSIGTATNEKLFF.

The chain joins TRBV14 to TRBJ2-1; possibly TRBD2 for D (5 bases). The CDR3 contains 15 residues. Deletions cut 0 bases from V and 4 bases from J, with 10 bases between. Germline assignment: CDR1 SGHDN and CDR2 FVKESK. As DNA, the CDR3 is TGTGCCAGCAGCCAAGAGGCAGCGGTGTACAATGAGCAGTTCTTC. Amino acid sequence: CASSQEAAVYNEQFF.

CDR3 nucleotides: TGTGCCAGCAGTACCTGGACTAGCCAAGGCACAGATACGCAGTATTTT. Protein: CASSTWTSQGTDTQYF. This chain joins TRBV6-6 and TRBJ2-3; 8 bases fit TRBD2. Losses at the gene ends were 5 bases for V and 1 base for J; bases not matched to a gene: 8. Germline lookup yields CDR1 MNHNY and CDR2 SVGAGI (reference sequence). The CDR3 spans 16 residues.

The chain has TRBV4-2 and TRBJ2-1; 12 nucleotides match TRBD2. V lost 4 bases and J lost 9; bases outside the gene matches: 7. The germline V gene encodes CDR1 LGHNA and CDR2 YNFKEQ. The CDR3 has 15 residues. The CDR3 DNA follows: TGTGCCAGCAGCCCCCGGACTAGCGGGGAGGGTGAGCAGTTCTTC. Its translation: CASSPRTSGEGEQFF.

The J gene is TRBJ1-3, the V gene TRBV9, with 9 bases identical to TRBD1. The V segment lost 0 bases and the J segment 7 bases; nucleotides outside the gene matches: 5. Germline CDR1 reads SGDLS; CDR2 reads YYNGEE. There are 15 residues in the CDR3. For the CDR3, the DNA is TGTGCCAGCAGCGTAGACAGGGGGCAGGGGAACACCATATATTTT. It translates to CASSVDRGQGNTIYF. Drawing the rest from reference TRBV9 and TRBJ1-3, the complete variable domain is DSGVTQTPKHLITATGQRVTLRCSPRSGDLSVYWYQQSLDQGLQFLIQYYNGEERAKGNILERFSAQQFPDLHSELNLSSLELGDSALYFCASSVDRGQGNTIYFGEGSWLTVV.